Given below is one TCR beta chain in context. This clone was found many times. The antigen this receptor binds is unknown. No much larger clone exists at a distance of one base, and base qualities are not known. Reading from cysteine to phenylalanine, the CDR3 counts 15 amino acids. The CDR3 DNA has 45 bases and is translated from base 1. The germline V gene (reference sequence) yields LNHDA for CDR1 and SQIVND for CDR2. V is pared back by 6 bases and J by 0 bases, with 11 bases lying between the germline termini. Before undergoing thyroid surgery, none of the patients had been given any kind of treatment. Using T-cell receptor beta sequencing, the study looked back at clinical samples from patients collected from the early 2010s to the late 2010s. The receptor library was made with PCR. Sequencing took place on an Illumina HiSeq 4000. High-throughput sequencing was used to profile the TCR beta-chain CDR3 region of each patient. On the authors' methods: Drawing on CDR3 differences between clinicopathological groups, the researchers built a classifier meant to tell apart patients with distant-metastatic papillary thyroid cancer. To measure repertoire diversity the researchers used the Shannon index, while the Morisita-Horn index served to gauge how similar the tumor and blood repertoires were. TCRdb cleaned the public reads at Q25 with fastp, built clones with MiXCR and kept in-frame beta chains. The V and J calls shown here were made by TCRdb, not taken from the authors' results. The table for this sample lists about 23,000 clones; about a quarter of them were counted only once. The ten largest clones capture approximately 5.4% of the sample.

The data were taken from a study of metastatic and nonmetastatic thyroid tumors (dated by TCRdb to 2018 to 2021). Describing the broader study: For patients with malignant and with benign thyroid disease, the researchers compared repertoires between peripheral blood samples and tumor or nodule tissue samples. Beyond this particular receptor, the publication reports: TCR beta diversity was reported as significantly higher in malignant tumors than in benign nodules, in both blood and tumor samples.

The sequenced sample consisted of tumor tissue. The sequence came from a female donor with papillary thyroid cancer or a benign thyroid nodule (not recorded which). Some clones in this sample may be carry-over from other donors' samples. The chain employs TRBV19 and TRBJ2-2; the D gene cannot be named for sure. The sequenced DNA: TGTGCCAGTAGGTACAGCATCGCGAACACCGGGGAGCTGTTTTTT. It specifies CASRYSIANTGELFF.